These 30 T cell receptor beta chains share one sample of origin, sequenced in a study of T cell responses to AZD1222 COVID-19 vaccine. Sequenced by immunoSEQ multiplex PCR; TCRdb stores in-frame clones only, minus some. This sample yields roughly 140,000 clones, of which over 75% are seen a single time; about 2% belongs to the top ten. This material consisted of peripheral blood, taken on day 0 of AZD1222 vaccination. All receptors derive from an adult in good health.

CDR3 in DNA: TGTGCCAGCAGTTTATTTGCCACATCGGGGGAAGCTTTCTTT. Protein: CASSLFATSGEAFF. The chain carries TRBV28 and TRBJ1-1; D not resolved. This CDR3 comprises 14 residues. The germline gives CDR1 MDHEN, CDR2 SYDVKM. Trimming stripped 1 base from V and 8 bases from J, with 14 bases between.

The rearrangement joins TRBV7-6 to TRBJ1-5, with D possibly matching TRBD1 (6 bases). Germline V lookup: CDR1 SGHVS, CDR2 FNYEAQ. The ends were cut back, 1 base at V and 7 bases at J, with 11 bases in the middle. The CDR3 loop spans 14 amino acids. As DNA, the CDR3 is TGTGCCAGCAGCTTAGAGCAGGGGTGGCAGCCCCAGCATTTT. Translating it yields CASSLEQGWQPQHF.

The V call is TRBV30, the J call TRBJ2-1; 8 bases fit TRBD2. Unmatched junction bases numbered 2, after V lost 0 bases and J lost 4 bases. The CDR3 length is 14 residues. Germline CDR1 is GTSNPN and CDR2 is SVGIG (reference sequence). The chain's CDR3 is CAWSVLAAYNEQFF. DNA for the CDR3: TGTGCCTGGAGTGTACTAGCGGCATACAATGAGCAGTTCTTC.

This clone occurred once. The chain carries TRBV6-5 and TRBJ1-1; 11 bases line up with TRBD1. The germline V gene encodes CDR1 MNHEY and CDR2 SVGAGI. The CDR3 covers 16 residues. V lost 1 base to trimming and J lost 3 bases; unmatched junction nucleotides: 4. The CDR3 DNA reads as TGTGCCAGCAGTTACTTTTTGGGACAGGGGGACACTGAAGCTTTCTTT. Its protein is CASSYFLGQGDTEAFF.

This chain links TRBV19 with TRBJ1-6, with a weak D call TRBD1 (5 bases). Germline assignment: CDR1 LNHDA and CDR2 SQIVND (reference sequence). CDR3 length equals 18 residues. V was shortened by 7 bases and J by 5 bases, with 24 bases between the two germline ends. The DNA of the CDR3 is TGTGCCAGTAAAGTCCGGGTGGAAGGGGCCACCAATAATTCACCCCTCCACTTT. This sequence encodes CASKVRVEGATNNSPLHF. The full variable domain, completed using reference TRBV19 and TRBJ1-6, is DGGITQSPKYLFRKEGQNVTLSCEQNLNHDAMYWYRQDPGQGLRLIYYSQIVNDFQKGDIAEGYSVSREKKESFPLTVTSAQKNPTAFYLCASKVRVEGATNNSPLHFGNGTRLTVT.

By its share, this clone is medium-sized (0.01 to 0.1%). The chain joins TRBV6-5 to TRBJ1-1; D may be TRBD1 (5 bases). CDR1 and CDR2 (germline): MNHEY, SVGAGI. The germline V and J ends were trimmed by 6 bases and 5 bases, with 13 bases remaining between them. This CDR3 is built from 13 residues. CDR3 nucleotide sequence: TGTGCCAGCAGGAACACGGAGGGGACTGAAGCTTTCTTT. Translated, it gives CASRNTEGTEAFF.

The genes are TRBV20-1 and TRBJ2-1; D unresolved. The CDR3 contains 11 residues. V lost 8 bases to trimming and J lost 9 bases, with 14 bases between them. The germline V gene has CDR1 DFQATT and CDR2 SNEGSKA (reference sequence). The CDR3 sequence: CSPPVLGEQFF. The CDR3 nucleotides are TGCAGTCCCCCGGTGCTTGGTGAGCAGTTCTTC.

As concerns this clone: At one end, the junction sequence differs from germline, possibly due to a read error. V and J are TRBV16 and TRBJ2-3; 8 nucleotides line up with TRBD2. The CDR3 runs to 15 residues. In germline, CDR1 is KGHSY, CDR2 FQNENV. The CDR3 here is CASSQSRTSGDTQYF. The CDR3, as DNA: TGTGCCAGCAGTCAATCACGAACTAGCGGAGATACGCAGTATTTT.

The V and J genes are TRBV13 and TRBJ2-3; TRBD2 agrees at 7 bases. The CDR3 sequence is 15 residues long. J gave up 1 base and V 3 bases, and 4 bases lay outside the gene matches. Germline CDR1 is PRHDT and CDR2 is FYEKMQ (reference sequence). In DNA form, the CDR3 reads TGTGCCAGCAGCTTTACGGGAGGTCGCACAGATACGCAGTATTTT. The encoded protein is CASSFTGGRTDTQYF. Full variable domain (missing parts from reference TRBV13 and TRBJ2-3): AAGVIQSPRHLIKEKRETATLKCYPIPRHDTVYWYQQGPGQDPQFLISFYEKMQSDKGSIPDRFSAQQFSDYHSELNMSSLELGDSALYFCASSFTGGRTDTQYFGPGTRLTVL.

The gene calls are TRBV19 and TRBJ2-1; TRBD2 matches at 7 bases. CDR1 and CDR2 (germline): LNHDA, SQIVND (reference sequence). Unmatched junction bases numbered 8, after V lost 3 bases and J lost 0 bases. This CDR3 region has 17 residues. As DNA, the CDR3 is TGTGCCAGTAGTATGTCTAGCGGCTTAGACTCCTACAATGAGCAGTTCTTC. Translation gives CASSMSSGLDSYNEQFF. The complete variable domain, with remaining parts taken from reference TRBV19 and TRBJ2-1, reads DGGITQSPKYLFRKEGQNVTLSCEQNLNHDAMYWYRQDPGQGLRLIYYSQIVNDFQKGDIAEGYSVSREKKESFPLTVTSAQKNPTAFYLCASSMSSGLDSYNEQFFGPGTRLTVL.

This chain uses TRBV30 with TRBJ2-5; 7 nucleotides match TRBD2. V dropped 2 bases and J dropped 4; count of bases not matched to a gene: 4. Germline values: CDR1 GTSNPN, CDR2 SVGIG (reference sequence). The length of the CDR3 is 13 residues. The CDR3 reads CAWSSGRGETQYF. CDR3 bases: TGTGCCTGGAGTTCGGGGAGGGGAGAGACCCAGTACTTC.

The chain employs TRBV19 and TRBJ1-1; the D is unclear. Germline-derived CDR1 and CDR2 are LNHDA and SQIVND (reference sequence). CDR3 length equals 14 residues. V was shortened by 7 bases and J by 3 bases, with 15 bases between the two germline ends. The CDR3 reads CASIFGEFDTEAFF. The CDR3 DNA reads TGTGCCAGTATCTTCGGGGAATTTGACACTGAAGCTTTCTTT.

This clone was counted between two and nine times. The chain uses TRBV4-1 and TRBJ2-7; TRBD1 or TRBD2 may be the D gene (5 bases each). The germline gives CDR1 MGHRA, CDR2 YSYEKL. Trimming cost V 1 base and J 7 bases, with 23 bases left between them. This CDR3 is 17 amino acids long. For the CDR3, the DNA is TGCGCCAGCAGCCAAGGGATGGGACGGGGCGAAGACTGGGAGCAGTACTTC. The encoded protein is CASSQGMGRGEDWEQYF.

The V gene is TRBV7-9, the J gene TRBJ2-7; D possibly corresponds to TRBD1 (8 bases). V was clipped by 1 base and J by 3 bases, with 22 bases between them. Germline values: CDR1 SEHNR, CDR2 FQNEAQ (reference sequence). The CDR3 is 18 amino acids. For the CDR3, the DNA is TGTGCCAGCAGCTTAGTGAGTGGGCGGGGGACAGGCGACTACGAGCAGTACTTC. It yields the protein CASSLVSGRGTGDYEQYF.

In DNA, the CDR3 is TGTGCCAGCAGCGTAGGGGTTGACACTGAAGCTTTCTTT. Translating gives CASSVGVDTEAFF. This chain uses TRBV7-2 with TRBJ1-1; weak D call: TRBD1 (5 bases). CDR3 length: 13 residues. The germline CDR1 and CDR2 sequences are SGHTA and FQGNSA. The V gene lost 5 bases and the J gene lost 3 bases, with 10 bases spanning the gap.

With respect to this clone: The identical CDR3 is also encoded by other nucleotide sequences in the sample. The chain couples TRBV7-2 to TRBJ1-2; D may be TRBD1 (5 bases). Trimming took 2 bases from V and 2 from J, leaving 6 bases between them. The CDR3 runs to 13 residues. Germline assignment: CDR1 SGHTA and CDR2 FQGNSA. CDR3 protein: CASSLRDNYGYTF. DNA of the CDR3: TGTGCCAGCAGCTTACGGGACAACTATGGCTACACCTTC.

The rearrangement joins TRBV28 to TRBJ2-1; the match to TRBD1 covers 7 bases. CDR1 is MDHEN and CDR2 is SYDVKM in the germline V gene. The CDR3 has 15 residues. Trimming cost V 7 bases and J 8 bases; bases outside gene matches: 14. The CDR3 nucleotides read TGTGCCAGCAAAGATTATACAGGGGTGTCGGATGAGCAGTTCTTC. Translation gives CASKDYTGVSDEQFF.

In DNA form, the CDR3 reads TGTGCCATCACCCCGAGCCCGCCCGCCGAAGCTTTCTTT. It specifies CAITPSPPAEAFF. The chain recombines TRBV10-3 with TRBJ1-1; no definite D call. V was cut by 7 bases and J by 8 bases, with 17 bases left in between. CDR1 and CDR2 from the germline V gene are ENHRY and SYGVKD. This CDR3 contains 13 residues.

This clone was observed a single time. This rearrangement joins TRBV6-5 to TRBJ2-7; weak D call: TRBD1 (6 bases). This CDR3 comprises 13 residues. Germline V gives CDR1 MNHEY, CDR2 SVGAGI. V was clipped by 8 bases and J by 0 bases, with 11 bases between them. CDR3 coding DNA: TGTGCCAGCGACAGGTGGAGCTCCTACGAGCAGTACTTC. Its translation: CASDRWSSYEQYF.

The V and J genes are TRBV28 and TRBJ1-5; D remains unclear. The germline V gene has CDR1 MDHEN and CDR2 SYDVKM. Trimming left V 6 bases short and J 4 bases short, with 16 bases between. This CDR3 is 15 amino acids long. CDR3 amino acids: CASSLRREQNQPQHF. For the CDR3, the DNA is TGTGCCAGCAGCCTCCGCCGGGAGCAGAATCAGCCCCAGCATTTT.

The chain combines TRBV10-3 with TRBJ1-1; D ambiguous. CDR1 ENHRY and CDR2 SYGVKD come from the germline V gene. This CDR3 is 14 amino acids long. V was cut by 4 bases and J by 2 bases, with 11 bases left in between. The CDR3 nucleotides read TGTGCCATCAGTGGGCTCGGATCTAACACTGAAGCTTTCTTT. Translating gives CAISGLGSNTEAFF.

The CDR3 loop is CASSFVSLDKGPGELFF. In DNA form, the CDR3 reads TGTGCCAGCAGTTTTGTGTCGTTGGACAAAGGGCCCGGGGAGCTGTTTTTT. The chain has TRBV27 and TRBJ2-2; possible D gene TRBD1, 5 bases. Germline V CDR1 and CDR2: MNHEY, SMNVEV (reference sequence). CDR3 length: 17 amino acids. V was trimmed by 3 bases and J by 6 bases, leaving 20 bases between them.

The V call is TRBV5-4, the J call TRBJ2-3; D is perhaps TRBD1 or TRBD2 (5 bases each). CDR1 is SGHNT and CDR2 is YYREEE in the germline V gene (reference sequence). V was trimmed by 3 bases and J by 0 bases, leaving 17 bases between them. The CDR3 is made up of 17 amino acids. CDR3 sequence (DNA): TGTGCCAGCAGCTCCGGGACCACGGGCCTTAGCACAGATACGCAGTATTTT. The encoded protein is CASSSGTTGLSTDTQYF.

The chain uses TRBV14 and TRBJ2-1; 16 bases map to TRBD2. CDR3 length equals 17 residues. CDR1 and CDR2 (germline): SGHDN, FVKESK. V lost 2 bases and J lost 7; bases outside the gene matches: 5. The CDR3 DNA is TGTGCCAGCAGCCAAAAACCGGGACTAGCGGGAGGGAATGAGCAGTTCTTC. Its translation is CASSQKPGLAGGNEQFF.

This sequence joins TRBV7-3 and TRBJ1-1; no clear D. The CDR3 loop spans 15 amino acids. CDR1 is SGHTA, CDR2 FQGTGA, per germline. With 4 bases removed from V and 1 base from J, the gap between germline ends came to 13 bases. The CDR3 sequence is CASSSGNAGNTEAFF. For the CDR3, the DNA is TGTGCCAGCAGCTCAGGAAACGCAGGGAACACTGAAGCTTTCTTT.

This clone was recorded only once. The V and J genes are TRBV7-2 and TRBJ2-5, with D perhaps matching TRBD1 (5 bases). Germline V gene sequence: CDR1 SGHTA, CDR2 FQGNSA. The CDR3 is made up of 14 amino acids. Trimming removed 2 bases at V and 5 bases at J, with 12 bases between. CDR3 in amino acids: CASSLLSGYETQYF. The CDR3, as DNA: TGTGCCAGCAGCTTACTCTCAGGGTATGAGACCCAGTACTTC.

The genes are TRBV9 and TRBJ2-7; 9 nucleotides line up with TRBD1. This CDR3 has 14 amino acids. Losses at the gene ends were 4 bases for V and 6 bases for J; bases not matched to a gene: 8. CDR1 and CDR2 (germline): SGDLS, YYNGEE. The CDR3 is CASSTGTGKGEQYF. CDR3 sequence (DNA): TGTGCCAGCAGCACCGGGACAGGGAAGGGCGAGCAGTACTTC. The variable domain in full, with the rest retrieved from reference TRBV9 and TRBJ2-7, is DSGVTQTPKHLITATGQRVTLRCSPRSGDLSVYWYQQSLDQGLQFLIQYYNGEERAKGNILERFSAQQFPDLHSELNLSSLELGDSALYFCASSTGTGKGEQYFGPGTRLTVT.

V usage is TRBV6-1 and J usage is TRBJ1-2; D uncertain. The CDR3 is 14 residues long. Trimming stripped 3 bases from V and 2 bases from J, with 10 bases between. Germline CDR1 reads MNHNS; CDR2 reads SASEGT. The CDR3 sequence: CASSDHVKNYGYTF. CDR3 nucleotides: TGTGCCAGCAGTGATCATGTGAAAAACTATGGCTACACCTTC.

This chain joins TRBV6-1 and TRBJ2-3; D is unclear. The V end was cut by 1 base, the J end by 8 bases, with 7 bases between. This CDR3 is built from 12 residues. Germline CDR1 reads MNHNS; CDR2 reads SASEGT. As DNA, the CDR3 is TGTGCCAGCAGTGAAGGCCCCCCTACGCAGTATTTT. Encoded protein: CASSEGPPTQYF.

This chain uses TRBV14 with TRBJ1-3, with 11 bases that match TRBD1. CDR1 SGHDN and CDR2 FVKESK come from the germline V gene. The CDR3 loop spans 15 amino acids. Germline trimming cut 8 bases from V and 4 bases from J; bases unmatched to any gene: 7. CDR3 amino acids: CASGIRTGGGNTIYF. CDR3 nucleotides: TGTGCCAGCGGAATTCGGACAGGGGGCGGAAACACCATATATTTT.